What follows are 23 T cell receptor beta chains derived from one specimen sequenced in a study of beta chain features in type 1 diabetes. Whole-study results and caveats: Researchers report that Type 1 diabetes patients had moderately but significantly shorter TCRB CDR3s across all four CD4+ subsets.

Their specific antigens are unknown. Of the isolated RNA, all was reverse transcribed, and so the sequenced material was expressed TCRB transcripts. Sequencing used immunoSEQ multiplex PCR; TCRdb keeps in-frame clones, though not all of them. This repertoire shows 600,000 to 700,000 clones, roughly 12% found once; its top ten account for more than 0.1%. The source material was naive CD4+ T cells from blood. These receptors originate from a young man with type 1 diabetes.

This rearrangement joins TRBV6-5 to TRBJ1-4; D is possibly TRBD1 (6 bases). Between the trimmed V and J ends, which lost 0 bases and 10 bases, there was a span of 18 bases. The germline gives CDR1 MNHEY, CDR2 SVGAGI. The CDR3 is 16 amino acids. The CDR3, as DNA: TGTGCCAGCAGTTACTCGATTCTGCGGGGGGCGAGAAAACTGTTTTTT. The encoded protein is CASSYSILRGARKLFF.

The chain carries TRBV28 and TRBJ2-7; TRBD2 aligns across 8 bases. This CDR3 region has 14 residues. Looked up from germline, CDR1 is MDHEN and CDR2 is SYDVKM. V was pared by 6 bases and J by 4 bases, with 8 bases of the junction left unmatched. The CDR3 sequence is CASRPEAGVYEQYF. DNA of the CDR3: TGTGCCAGCAGGCCCGAAGCGGGGGTATACGAGCAGTACTTC.

This clone was observed a few times. The rearrangement uses TRBV5-1 and TRBJ2-5; D possibly corresponds to TRBD1 (6 bases). CDR1 is SGHRS, CDR2 YFSETQ, per germline. The CDR3 extends over 14 amino acids. V was clipped by 5 bases and J by 5 bases, with 16 bases between them. This CDR3 reads CASRQGNIRETQYF. In DNA form, the CDR3 reads TGCGCCAGCAGACAGGGTAACATTCGGGAGACCCAGTACTTC.

This clone was observed a few times. V is TRBV9 and J is TRBJ1-2; D gene uncertain. Germline CDR1 is SGDLS and CDR2 is YYNGEE. Trimming left V 0 bases short and J 0 bases short, with 0 bases between. The CDR3 is 12 residues long. The chain's CDR3 is CASSVANYGYTF. The CDR3 DNA sequence: TGTGCCAGCAGCGTAGCTAACTATGGCTACACCTTC.

V is TRBV6-1 and J is TRBJ2-5; 9 bases are a match to TRBD2. Unmatched junction bases numbered 1, after V lost 6 bases and J lost 2 bases. Germline-derived CDR1 and CDR2 are MNHNS and SASEGT. The CDR3 runs 13 residues. The CDR3 DNA reads as TGTGCCAGCAGGAGCGGGGGGCAAGAGACCCAGTACTTC. It codes for CASRSGGQETQYF.

This clone was found a few times. The gene calls are TRBV13 and TRBJ2-7; D is undetermined. Germline V lookup: CDR1 PRHDT, CDR2 FYEKMQ (reference sequence). V lost 1 base, J lost 2 bases, and 3 bases lay in between. There are 12 residues in the CDR3. The CDR3 DNA reads TGTGCCAGCAGCTTAGTGGCCTACGAGCAGTACTTC. This gives the protein CASSLVAYEQYF.

The sample holds a few counts of this clone. Other DNA sequences in this specimen translate into the identical CDR3. The chain has TRBV29-1 and TRBJ2-7, with 9 bases aligning to TRBD1. The CDR3 has 12 amino acids. V dropped 4 bases and J dropped 3; count of bases not matched to a gene: 1. Per the germline V gene, CDR1 is SQVTM and CDR2 is ANQGSEA. The CDR3 sequence is CSVAGQGYEQYF. The CDR3 DNA reads as TGCAGCGTTGCGGGACAGGGCTACGAGCAGTACTTC.

The rearrangement uses TRBV27 and TRBJ1-2, with TRBD1 as a possible D gene (5 bases). Germline CDR1 and CDR2: MNHEY and SMNVEV (reference sequence). The V gene lost 6 bases and the J gene lost 9 bases, with 14 bases spanning the gap. The CDR3 is made up of 12 amino acids. The CDR3 nucleotides are TGTGCCAGCAGGACCGGGACGGAGAGCTACACCTTC. Protein product: CASRTGTESYTF.

This clone was seen only a few times. The rearrangement joins TRBV7-2 to TRBJ1-3; no clear D. Deletions cut 4 bases from V and 0 bases from J, with 10 bases between. The CDR3 has 15 residues. The germline CDR1 and CDR2 sequences are SGHTA and FQGNSA. The CDR3 is CASSSLFLSGNTIYF. The CDR3 DNA reads TGTGCCAGCAGCTCGCTGTTTCTCTCTGGAAACACCATATATTTT.

This clone was detected a few times. V usage is TRBV10-3 and J usage is TRBJ1-5; 9 nucleotides line up with TRBD1. In germline, CDR1 is ENHRY, CDR2 SYGVKD. The V segment lost 4 bases and the J segment 7 bases; nucleotides outside the gene matches: 2. The CDR3 has 13 amino acids. This CDR3 is CAISGTGEQPQHF. CDR3 nucleotides: TGTGCCATCAGTGGGACAGGGGAACAGCCCCAGCATTTT.

The J gene is TRBJ2-5, the V gene TRBV4-1, with TRBD1 as a possible D gene (7 bases). V shed 6 bases and J shed 5 bases, with 16 bases lying between them. Germline values: CDR1 MGHRA, CDR2 YSYEKL. The CDR3 has 14 amino acids. The CDR3 spells CASRQGGQAETQYF. CDR3 coding DNA: TGCGCCAGCAGGCAGGGGGGCCAGGCGGAGACCCAGTACTTC.

There are a few counts of this clone. This chain joins TRBV6-5 and TRBJ2-7; no clear D gene. The CDR3 covers 16 residues. Germline V lookup: CDR1 MNHEY, CDR2 SVGAGI. Deletions cut 4 bases from V and 5 bases from J, with 21 bases between. CDR3 region: CASSLIWVQKGHEQYF. Here the CDR3 DNA reads TGTGCCAGCAGTTTGATCTGGGTCCAGAAGGGCCACGAGCAGTACTTC.

This sequence joins TRBV7-9 and TRBJ2-1; 9 bases are a match to TRBD1. The V segment lost 6 bases and the J segment 6 bases; nucleotides outside the gene matches: 15. CDR3 length: 17 amino acids. Germline values: CDR1 SEHNR, CDR2 FQNEAQ (reference sequence). As DNA, the CDR3 is TGTGCCAGCAGAGAAAGGGGCCCCGGGACAGGGCCCAATGAGCAGTTCTTC. It specifies CASRERGPGTGPNEQFF.

The rearrangement uses TRBV11-2 and TRBJ2-5; 9 bases are a match to TRBD2. This CDR3 is 15 amino acids long. Germline V gene data show CDR1 as SGHAT and CDR2 as FQNNGV. The V gene end was trimmed by 1 base and the J gene end by 2 bases; junction bases not matched to a gene: 2. The CDR3 DNA sequence: TGTGCCAGCAGCTTAGGTAGCGGGGGACAAGAGACCCAGTACTTC. Translated, it gives CASSLGSGGQETQYF.

The genes are TRBV29-1 and TRBJ2-7, with a possible D match to TRBD1 (6 bases). Germline V gene data show CDR1 as SQVTM and CDR2 as ANQGSEA. Trimming pared 6 bases from V and 5 bases from J, leaving 23 bases between. This CDR3 has 15 residues. For the CDR3, the DNA is TGCAGCGTAGCGGACAGCCGAACTGCGAGGAACGAGCAGTACTTC. Protein sequence: CSVADSRTARNEQYF.

The J gene is TRBJ1-5, the V gene TRBV7-2, with D hard to call. CDR3 length: 16 amino acids. Germline V gene lookup returns CDR1 SGHTA and CDR2 FQGNSA. V was clipped by 1 base and J by 6 bases, with 16 bases between them. CDR3 nucleotides: TGTGCCAGCAGCTTAGAGACGACTCGAGGTTTTCAGCCCCAGCATTTT. Its translation is CASSLETTRGFQPQHF.

V and J are TRBV27 and TRBJ2-2; possible D gene TRBD2, 5 bases. This CDR3 comprises 14 residues. The V end lost 5 bases, the J end lost 9 bases, and 16 bases lay between the germline ends. Germline V CDR1 and CDR2: MNHEY, SMNVEV (reference sequence). The CDR3 region is CASSNERGRRELFF. For the CDR3, the DNA is TGTGCCAGCAGTAATGAACGAGGGCGCCGGGAGCTGTTTTTT.

There are a few counts of this clone. V usage is TRBV29-1 and J usage is TRBJ2-3, with 8 positions matching TRBD1. Germline V lookup: CDR1 SQVTM, CDR2 ANQGSEA. CDR3 length: 14 amino acids. V trimming: 5 bases; J trimming: 2 bases; junction bases outside the gene matches: 6. In nucleotides, the CDR3 is TGCAGCGTTTGGGGACAGGCCCTCACAGATACGCAGTATTTT. Translating it yields CSVWGQALTDTQYF.

The V and J genes are TRBV2 and TRBJ2-1; D not certain. Germline V gene data show CDR1 as SNHLY and CDR2 as FYNNEI. The CDR3 extends over 14 amino acids. Trimming took 6 bases from V and 0 from J, leaving 9 bases between them. The CDR3 region has the DNA TGTGCCAGCAGCTACTCGAGCTCCTACAATGAGCAGTTCTTC. Amino acid sequence: CASSYSSSYNEQFF.

For this clone: Mismatch with germline at one junction end may stem from a read error. The V and J genes are TRBV10-3 and TRBJ1-6; D not certain. This CDR3 has 12 residues. Germline V gene data show CDR1 as ENHRY and CDR2 as SYGVKD. CDR3 DNA: TGTGCCAGCAGTGTTGACAATTCACCCCTCCACTTT. Amino acid sequence: CASSVDNSPLHF.

This clone was counted only a few times. The chain is built from TRBV27 and TRBJ1-2, with no clear D. The germline gives CDR1 MNHEY, CDR2 SMNVEV (reference sequence). The CDR3 spans 13 residues. Trimming pared 5 bases from V and 1 base from J, leaving 8 bases between. This CDR3 reads CASSRVGNYGYTF. CDR3 nucleotides: TGTGCCAGCAGTCGCGTGGGTAACTATGGCTACACCTTC.

The sample holds many counts of this clone. A junction boundary mismatches the germline segment, possibly from a read error. The chain's CDR3 is CASSVDRLHSF. CDR3 bases: TGTGCCAGTAGTGTCGACAGGCTCCACTCCTTC. The chain combines TRBV19 with TRBJ1-2, with D perhaps matching TRBD1 (6 bases). Germline CDR1 LNHDA, CDR2 SQIVND (reference sequence). This CDR3 is 11 amino acids long.

This clone was counted a few times. V gene TRBV7-9 combines with J gene TRBJ1-5, with no clear D. Deletions cut 5 bases from V and 4 bases from J, with 9 bases between. The CDR3 runs 13 residues. The germline CDR1 and CDR2 sequences are SEHNR and FQNEAQ (reference sequence). CDR3 in amino acids: CASSSLQNQPQHF. In DNA, the CDR3 is TGTGCCAGCAGCAGCCTCCAGAATCAGCCCCAGCATTTT. Full variable domain (remainder filled in from reference TRBV7-9 and TRBJ1-5): DTGVSQNPRHKITKRGQNVTFRCDPISEHNRLYWYRQTLGQGPEFLTYFQNEAQLEKSRLLSDRFSAERPKGSFSTLEIQRTEQGDSAMYLCASSSLQNQPQHFGDGTRLSIL.